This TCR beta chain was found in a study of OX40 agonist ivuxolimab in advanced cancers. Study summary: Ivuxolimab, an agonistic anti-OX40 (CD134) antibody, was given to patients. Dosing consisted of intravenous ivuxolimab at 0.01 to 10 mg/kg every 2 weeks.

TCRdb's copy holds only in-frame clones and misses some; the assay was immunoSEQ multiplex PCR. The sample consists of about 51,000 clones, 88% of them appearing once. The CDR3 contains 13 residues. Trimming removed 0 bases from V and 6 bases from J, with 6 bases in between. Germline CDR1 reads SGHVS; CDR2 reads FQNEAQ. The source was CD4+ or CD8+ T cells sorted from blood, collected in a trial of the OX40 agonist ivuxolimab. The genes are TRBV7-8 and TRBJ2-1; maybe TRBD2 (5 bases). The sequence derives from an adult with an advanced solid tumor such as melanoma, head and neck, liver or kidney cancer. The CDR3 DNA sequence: TGTGCCAGCAGCTTAGCCCGGGGCAATGAGCAGTTCTTC. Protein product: CASSLARGNEQFF. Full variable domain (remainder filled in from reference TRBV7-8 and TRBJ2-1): GAGVSQSPRYKVAKRGQDVALRCDPISGHVSLFWYQQALGQGPEFLTYFQNEAQLDKSGLPSDRFFAERPEGSVSTLKIQRTQQEDSAVYLCASSLARGNEQFFGPGTRLTVL.